This entry features one T cell receptor (beta chain) sequence. Its antigen is not known. The entry originates in a study of T cells in tuberculosis. Latent tuberculosis screening used tuberculin skin test and IGRA at entry. General study findings and limits: The TCR-beta difference was not significant; alpha differences partly reflected length. Cases with active tuberculosis were adults, while controls were adolescents.

TCRdb's copy holds only in-frame clones and misses some; the assay was immunoSEQ multiplex PCR. This table holds over 25,000 clones, nearly 90% found once. The sequence came from a donor between 10 and 35 years old with latent tuberculosis or without tuberculosis infection. Source material: PBMCs.

The CDR3 region has the DNA TGCGCCAGCATGAGAGGAGTTGACTCTGGAAACACCATATATTTT. It encodes CASMRGVDSGNTIYF. This sequence joins TRBV5-1 and TRBJ1-3, with D unresolved. The germline V gene encodes CDR1 SGHRS and CDR2 YFSETQ. This CDR3 contains 15 residues. Trimming pared 6 bases from V and 0 bases from J, leaving 13 bases between.